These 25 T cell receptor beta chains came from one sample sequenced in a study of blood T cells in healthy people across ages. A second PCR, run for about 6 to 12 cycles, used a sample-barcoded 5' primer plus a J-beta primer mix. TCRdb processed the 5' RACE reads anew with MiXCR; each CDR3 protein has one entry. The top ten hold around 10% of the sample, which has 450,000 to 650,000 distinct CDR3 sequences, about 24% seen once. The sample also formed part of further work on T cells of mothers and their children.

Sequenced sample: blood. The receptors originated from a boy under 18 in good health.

The CDR3 loop reads CASSAGREHEKLFF. CDR3 bases: TGTGCCAGCAGCGCAGGGAGGGAGCATGAAAAACTGTTTTTT. The chain couples TRBV7-9 to TRBJ1-4, with TRBD1 as a possible D gene (5 bases). Germline V lookup: CDR1 SEHNR, CDR2 FQNEAQ (reference sequence). The CDR3 has 14 residues. V was cut by 5 bases and J by 6 bases, with 13 bases left in between.

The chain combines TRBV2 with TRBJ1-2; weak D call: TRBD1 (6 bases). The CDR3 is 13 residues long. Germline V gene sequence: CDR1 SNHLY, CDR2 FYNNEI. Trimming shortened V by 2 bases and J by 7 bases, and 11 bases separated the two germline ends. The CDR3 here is CASSERGAGGYTF. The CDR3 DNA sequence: TGTGCCAGCAGTGAAAGGGGGGCCGGTGGCTACACCTTC.

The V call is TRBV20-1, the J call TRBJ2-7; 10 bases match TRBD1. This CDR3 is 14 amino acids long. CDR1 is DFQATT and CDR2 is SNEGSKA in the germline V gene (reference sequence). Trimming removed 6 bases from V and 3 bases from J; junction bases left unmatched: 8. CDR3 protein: CSAPGTGDFYEQYF. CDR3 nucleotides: TGCAGTGCACCCGGGACAGGGGATTTCTACGAGCAGTACTTC.

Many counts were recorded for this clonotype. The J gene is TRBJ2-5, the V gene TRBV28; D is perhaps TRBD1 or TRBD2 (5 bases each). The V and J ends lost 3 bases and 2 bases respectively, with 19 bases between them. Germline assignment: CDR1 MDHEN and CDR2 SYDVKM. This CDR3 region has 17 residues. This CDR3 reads CASSFPSGTGNQETQYF. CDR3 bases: TGTGCCAGCAGTTTCCCTTCCGGGACCGGCAATCAAGAGACCCAGTACTTC.

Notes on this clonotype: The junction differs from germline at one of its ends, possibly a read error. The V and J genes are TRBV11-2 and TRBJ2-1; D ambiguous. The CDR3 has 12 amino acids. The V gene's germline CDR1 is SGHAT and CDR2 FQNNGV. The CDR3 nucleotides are TGTGCCAGCAGTTTAGGGCCCGATGAGCAGTTCTTC. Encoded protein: CASSLGPDEQFF.

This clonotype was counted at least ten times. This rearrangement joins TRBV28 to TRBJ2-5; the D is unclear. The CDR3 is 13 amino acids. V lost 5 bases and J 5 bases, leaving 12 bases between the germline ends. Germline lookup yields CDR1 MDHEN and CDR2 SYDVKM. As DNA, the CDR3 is TGTGCCAGCAGTACTCCCAAAGGGGAGACCCAGTACTTC. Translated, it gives CASSTPKGETQYF. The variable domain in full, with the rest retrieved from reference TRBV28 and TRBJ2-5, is DVKVTQSSRYLVKRTGEKVFLECVQDMDHENMFWYRQDPGLGLRLIYFSYDVKMKEKGDIPEGYSVSREKKERFSLILESASTNQTSMYLCASSTPKGETQYFGPGTRLLVL.

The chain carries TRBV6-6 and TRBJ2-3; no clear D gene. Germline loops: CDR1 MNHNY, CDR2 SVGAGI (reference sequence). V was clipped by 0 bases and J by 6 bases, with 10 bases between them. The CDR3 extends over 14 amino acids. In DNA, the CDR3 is TGTGCCAGCAGTTACTCCACAGATGGGGATACGCAGTATTTT. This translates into CASSYSTDGDTQYF.

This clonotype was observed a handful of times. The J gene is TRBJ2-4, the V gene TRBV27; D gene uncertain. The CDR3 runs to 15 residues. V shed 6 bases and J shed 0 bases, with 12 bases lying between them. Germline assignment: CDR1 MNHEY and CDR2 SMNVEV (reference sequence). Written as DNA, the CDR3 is TGTGCCAGCAGCCAAGAGTCTCTAGCCAAAAACATTCAGTACTTC. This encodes CASSQESLAKNIQYF.

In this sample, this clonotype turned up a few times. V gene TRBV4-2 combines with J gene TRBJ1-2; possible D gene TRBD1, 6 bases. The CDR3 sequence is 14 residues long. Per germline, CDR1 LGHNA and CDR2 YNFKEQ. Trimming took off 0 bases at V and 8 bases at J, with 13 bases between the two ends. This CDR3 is CASSQDGGGGGYTF. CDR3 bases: TGTGCCAGCAGCCAAGATGGGGGCGGGGGAGGCTACACCTTC.

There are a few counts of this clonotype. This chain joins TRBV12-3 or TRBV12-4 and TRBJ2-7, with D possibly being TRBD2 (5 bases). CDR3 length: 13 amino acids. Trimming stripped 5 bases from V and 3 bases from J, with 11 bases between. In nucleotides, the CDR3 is TGTGCCAGCAGTGGCCGGGGTTTCTACGAGCAGTACTTC. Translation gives CASSGRGFYEQYF.

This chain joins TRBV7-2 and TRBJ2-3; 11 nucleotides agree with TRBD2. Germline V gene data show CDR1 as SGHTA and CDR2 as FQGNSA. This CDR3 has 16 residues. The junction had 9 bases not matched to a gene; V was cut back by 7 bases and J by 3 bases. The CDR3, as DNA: TGTGCCAGCACCGAATTAGCGGGAGGGCCAACAGATACGCAGTATTTT. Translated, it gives CASTELAGGPTDTQYF.

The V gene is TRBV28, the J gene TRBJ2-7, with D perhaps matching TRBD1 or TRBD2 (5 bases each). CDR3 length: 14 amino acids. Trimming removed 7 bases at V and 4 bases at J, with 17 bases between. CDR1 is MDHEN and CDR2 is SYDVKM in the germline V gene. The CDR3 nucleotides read TGTGCCAGCAATGGGGGTCCCCCCCAATACGAGCAGTACTTC. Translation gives CASNGGPPQYEQYF.

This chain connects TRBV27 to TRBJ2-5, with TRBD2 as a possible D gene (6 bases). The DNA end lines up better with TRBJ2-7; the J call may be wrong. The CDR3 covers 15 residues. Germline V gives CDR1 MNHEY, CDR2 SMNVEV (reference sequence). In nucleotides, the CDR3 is TGTGCCAGCAGACCACCGGGAGCCTCCAGGTACGAGCAGTACTTC. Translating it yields CASRPPGASRYEQYF.

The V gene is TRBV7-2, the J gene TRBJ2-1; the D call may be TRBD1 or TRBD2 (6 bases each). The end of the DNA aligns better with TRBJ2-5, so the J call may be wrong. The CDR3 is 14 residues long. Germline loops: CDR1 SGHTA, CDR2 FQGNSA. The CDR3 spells CASSLDPGAETQYF. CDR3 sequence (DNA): TGTGCCAGCAGCTTAGATCCGGGGGCAGAGACCCAGTACTTC.

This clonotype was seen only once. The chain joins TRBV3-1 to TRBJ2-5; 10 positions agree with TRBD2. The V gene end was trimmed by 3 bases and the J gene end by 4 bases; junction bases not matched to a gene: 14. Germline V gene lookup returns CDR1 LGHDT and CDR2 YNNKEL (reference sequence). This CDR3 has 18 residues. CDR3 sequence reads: CASSHDLAGARERETQYF. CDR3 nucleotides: TGTGCCAGCAGCCATGACCTAGCGGGAGCCCGGGAAAGAGAGACCCAGTACTTC.

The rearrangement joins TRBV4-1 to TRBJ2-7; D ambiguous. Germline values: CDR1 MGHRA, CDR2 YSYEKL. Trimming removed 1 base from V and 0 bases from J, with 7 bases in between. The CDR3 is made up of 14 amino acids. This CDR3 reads CASSQAFSSYEQYF. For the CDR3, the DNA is TGCGCCAGCAGCCAAGCGTTCTCCTCCTACGAGCAGTACTTC.

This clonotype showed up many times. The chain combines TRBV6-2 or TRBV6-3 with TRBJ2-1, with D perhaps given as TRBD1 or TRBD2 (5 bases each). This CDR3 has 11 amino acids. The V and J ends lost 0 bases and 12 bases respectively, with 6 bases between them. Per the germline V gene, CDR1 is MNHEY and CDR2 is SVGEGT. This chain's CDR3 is CASSYSGGQFF. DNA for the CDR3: TGTGCCAGCAGTTACTCTGGGGGGCAGTTCTTC.

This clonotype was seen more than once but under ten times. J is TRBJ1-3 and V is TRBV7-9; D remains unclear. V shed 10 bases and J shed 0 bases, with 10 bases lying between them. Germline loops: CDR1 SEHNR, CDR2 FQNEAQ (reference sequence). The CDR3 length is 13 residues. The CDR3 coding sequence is TGTGCCATGGGCAGCCGCTCTGGAAACACCATATATTTT. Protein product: CAMGSRSGNTIYF.

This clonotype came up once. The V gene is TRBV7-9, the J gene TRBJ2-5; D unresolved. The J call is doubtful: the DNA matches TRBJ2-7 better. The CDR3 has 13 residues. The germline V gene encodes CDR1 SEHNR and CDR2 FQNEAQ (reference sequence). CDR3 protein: CALGGPPTYEQYF. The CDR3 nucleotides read TGTGCCCTAGGCGGTCCCCCCACCTACGAGCAGTACTTC.

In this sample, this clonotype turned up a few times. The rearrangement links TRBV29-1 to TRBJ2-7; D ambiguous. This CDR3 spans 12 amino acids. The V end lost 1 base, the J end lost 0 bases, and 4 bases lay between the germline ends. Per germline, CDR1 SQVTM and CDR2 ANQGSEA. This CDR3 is CSVEGYSYEQYF. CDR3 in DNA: TGCAGCGTTGAAGGGTACTCCTACGAGCAGTACTTC.

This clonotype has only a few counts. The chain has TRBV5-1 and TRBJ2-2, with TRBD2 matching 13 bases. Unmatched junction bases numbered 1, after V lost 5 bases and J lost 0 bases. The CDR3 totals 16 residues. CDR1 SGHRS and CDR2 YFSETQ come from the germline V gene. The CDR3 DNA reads TGCGCCAGCAGTGGGACTAGCGGGGCGAACACCGGGGAGCTGTTTTTT. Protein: CASSGTSGANTGELFF.

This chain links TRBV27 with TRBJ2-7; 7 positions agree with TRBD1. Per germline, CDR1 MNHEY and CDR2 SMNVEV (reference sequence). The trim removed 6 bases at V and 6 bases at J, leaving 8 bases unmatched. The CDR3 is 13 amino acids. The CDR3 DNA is TGTGCCAGCAGCCCAAGGGGGCCTAGCGAGCAGTACTTC. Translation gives CASSPRGPSEQYF.

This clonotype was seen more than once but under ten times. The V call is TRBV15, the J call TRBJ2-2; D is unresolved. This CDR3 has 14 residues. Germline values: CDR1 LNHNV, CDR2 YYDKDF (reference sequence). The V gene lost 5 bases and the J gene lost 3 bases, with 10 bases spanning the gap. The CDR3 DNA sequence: TGTGCCACCAGCGCGACCCGGGACACCGGGGAGCTGTTTTTT. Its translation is CATSATRDTGELFF.

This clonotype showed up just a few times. Here the CDR3 reads CASRDRVEYKQYF. CDR3 coding DNA: TGTGCCAGCAGGGACAGGGTAGAGTACAAGCAGTACTTC. The V and J genes are TRBV27 and TRBJ2-5; 8 positions agree with TRBD1. After removal of 6 bases from V and 11 bases from J, the junction contained 11 bases not matched to a gene. The CDR3 contains 13 residues. Looked up from germline, CDR1 is MNHEY and CDR2 is SMNVEV (reference sequence).

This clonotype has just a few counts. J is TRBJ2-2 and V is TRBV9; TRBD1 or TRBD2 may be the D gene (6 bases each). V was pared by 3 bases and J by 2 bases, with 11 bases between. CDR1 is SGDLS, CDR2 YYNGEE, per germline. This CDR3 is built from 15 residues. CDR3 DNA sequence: TGTGCCAGCAGCGCCACAGGGACTAACACCGGGGAGCTGTTTTTT. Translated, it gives CASSATGTNTGELFF.